These 29 T cell receptor beta chains were sequenced from one sample in a study of cytomegalovirus exposure and HLA in healthy donors. 13 Jbeta primers and 60 Vbeta primers were used for the PCR. Generated by immunoSEQ multiplex PCR, the TCRdb table keeps only in-frame clones and is missing some. The sample shows 70,000 to 90,000 clones, more than 75% of them seen only once. What was sequenced was PBMCs. The receptor set was obtained from a male donor in good health and CMV-seropositive.

The rearrangement joins TRBV30 to TRBJ1-1; 7 bases are shared with TRBD1. The CDR3 is 14 residues long. The V gene end was trimmed by 1 base and the J gene end by 10 bases; junction bases not matched to a gene: 12. Germline CDR1 and CDR2: GTSNPN and SVGIG (reference sequence). The CDR3 DNA sequence: TGTGCCTGGAGTGGCCTACAGGGGTCCCCTCGAGCTTTCTTT. Translating it yields CAWSGLQGSPRAFF.

The rearrangement links TRBV5-1 to TRBJ1-4; TRBD1 matches 7 bases. The germline CDR1 and CDR2 sequences are SGHRS and YFSETQ. This CDR3 is built from 16 residues. V shed 0 bases and J 8 bases; nucleotides not matched to a gene: 10. In nucleotides, the CDR3 is TGCGCCAGCAGCTTGGCTGGACAGGTTCGGAGGGAAAAACTGTTTTTT. The encoded protein is CASSLAGQVRREKLFF.

This chain links TRBV18 with TRBJ1-1, with D unresolved. The CDR3 spans 12 residues. With 0 bases removed from V and 5 bases from J, the gap between germline ends came to 4 bases. CDR1 and CDR2 from the germline V gene are KGHSH and LQKENI. The CDR3 nucleotides read TGTGCCAGCTCACCACCCTCTACTGAAGCTTTCTTT. Translating gives CASSPPSTEAFF.

This chain links TRBV19 with TRBJ2-5; the match to TRBD1 covers 8 bases. V shed 5 bases, J shed 4 bases, and the junction held 9 bases outside the gene matches. Germline values: CDR1 LNHDA, CDR2 SQIVND (reference sequence). The CDR3 is 15 amino acids. The CDR3 spells CASSPGQGGGETQYF. CDR3 DNA sequence: TGTGCCAGTAGTCCCGGACAGGGTGGGGGAGAGACCCAGTACTTC.

This chain uses TRBV27 with TRBJ2-7; 9 nucleotides agree with TRBD2. The CDR3 has 15 amino acids. V was clipped by 7 bases and J by 0 bases; unmatched bases: 7. Germline V CDR1 and CDR2: MNHEY, SMNVEV (reference sequence). Written as DNA, the CDR3 is TGTGCCAGCAAAACCGTTAGCGGGAGCTCCTACGAGCAGTACTTC. Translated, it gives CASKTVSGSSYEQYF.

About this clone: Other DNA sequences of this sample code for an identical CDR3. The rearrangement links TRBV6-6 to TRBJ2-5, with 10 bases that match TRBD1. The CDR3 sequence is 14 residues long. Looked up from germline, CDR1 is MNHNY and CDR2 is SVGAGI (reference sequence). Germline trimming cut 5 bases from V and 2 bases from J; bases unmatched to any gene: 2. This CDR3 reads CASSRTGGQETQYF. CDR3 nucleotide sequence: TGTGCCAGCAGTCGGACAGGGGGGCAAGAGACCCAGTACTTC.

V usage is TRBV23-1 and J usage is TRBJ2-1; 10 bases agree with TRBD2. TRBV23-1 qualifies as an ORF whose function is uncertain. This CDR3 region has 14 residues. Losses at the gene ends were 3 bases for V and 15 bases for J; bases not matched to a gene: 11. As DNA, the CDR3 is TGCGCCAGCAGTCATCCGCCACTAGCGGGGCTAGGGTTCTTC. It is translated as CASSHPPLAGLGFF.

The gene calls are TRBV27 and TRBJ2-3; 7 nucleotides line up with TRBD2. The V and J ends lost 3 bases and 3 bases, in that order; junction bases with no gene match: 12. The CDR3 is made up of 17 amino acids. CDR1 and CDR2 from the germline V gene are MNHEY and SMNVEV (reference sequence). This CDR3 is CASSLAAWSSGTDTQYF. The CDR3 DNA follows: TGTGCCAGCAGTTTGGCCGCCTGGTCTAGCGGTACAGATACGCAGTATTTT.

This rearrangement joins TRBV11-1 to TRBJ2-5, with 8 bases matching TRBD1. Germline CDR1 is SGHAT and CDR2 is FQDESV (reference sequence). V lost 5 bases to trimming and J lost 7 bases; unmatched junction nucleotides: 15. CDR3 length: 16 residues. The CDR3 here is CASSRVEARGRGTQYF. CDR3 coding DNA: TGTGCCAGCAGCCGCGTGGAGGCCAGGGGGCGAGGGACCCAGTACTTC. The complete variable domain, with remaining parts taken from reference TRBV11-1 and TRBJ2-5, reads EAEVAQSPRYKITEKSQAVAFWCDPISGHATLYWYRQILGQGPELLVQFQDESVVDDSQLPKDRFSAERLKGVDSTLKIQPAELGDSAMYLCASSRVEARGRGTQYFGPGTRLLVL.

This chain joins TRBV30 and TRBJ2-7; 12 bases are shared with TRBD2. The V gene's germline CDR1 is GTSNPN and CDR2 SVGIG (reference sequence). V shed 3 bases and J 4 bases; nucleotides not matched to a gene: 4. The CDR3 extends over 14 amino acids. The CDR3 here is CAWRTSGSLYEQYF. Written as DNA, the CDR3 is TGTGCCTGGAGGACTAGCGGGAGCCTGTACGAGCAGTACTTC.

This chain uses TRBV12-5 with TRBJ1-6, with D possibly TRBD1 on 5 matching bases. Trimming left V 4 bases short and J 9 bases short, with 16 bases between. This CDR3 has 15 amino acids. CDR1 and CDR2 from the germline V gene are LGHNT and FRNRAP. The CDR3 here is CASGSGQGYASPLHF. DNA of the CDR3: TGTGCTAGTGGTTCCGGTCAGGGATACGCTTCACCCCTCCACTTT.

The rearrangement uses TRBV2 and TRBJ1-5; D possibly corresponds to TRBD1 (6 bases). Trimming left V 4 bases short and J 4 bases short, with 14 bases between. CDR1 SNHLY and CDR2 FYNNEI come from the germline V gene. This CDR3 spans 15 amino acids. The DNA of the CDR3 is TGTGCCAGCAGTGGGCGACAGGCCGTAAATCAGCCCCAGCATTTT. It yields the protein CASSGRQAVNQPQHF.

The V and J genes are TRBV28 and TRBJ2-5, with D perhaps TRBD1 (7 bases). The CDR3 extends over 14 amino acids. The germline CDR1 and CDR2 sequences are MDHEN and SYDVKM. Trimming stripped 3 bases from V and 4 bases from J, with 12 bases between. The CDR3 region is CASSFRQGGETQYF. CDR3 in DNA: TGTGCCAGCAGTTTTAGACAGGGAGGAGAGACCCAGTACTTC.

This clone appeared a single time. The chain's CDR3 is CATSPRWAGGGNEQFF. For the CDR3, the DNA is TGTGCCACCAGCCCGAGATGGGCGGGAGGTGGCAATGAGCAGTTCTTC. This chain joins TRBV15 and TRBJ2-1; 8 bases line up with TRBD2. Germline lookup yields CDR1 LNHNV and CDR2 YYDKDF (reference sequence). The CDR3 length is 16 residues. Trimming at V came to 5 bases and at J to 6 bases, leaving 12 bases not matched to a gene. Full variable domain (outside the CDR3, taken from reference TRBV15 and TRBJ2-1): DAMVIQNPRYQVTQFGKPVTLSCSQTLNHNVMYWYQQKSSQAPKLLFHYYDKDFNNEADTPDNFQSRRPNTSFCFLDIRSPGLGDTAMYLCATSPRWAGGGNEQFFGPGTRLTVL.

J is TRBJ2-1 and V is TRBV11-2; the D is unclear. Germline V gives CDR1 SGHAT, CDR2 FQNNGV. The CDR3 totals 14 residues. The germline V and J ends were trimmed by 3 bases and 8 bases, with 14 bases remaining between them. As DNA, the CDR3 is TGTGCCAGCAGCTTGTCAGACTCTCGGGATGAGCAGTTCTTC. Translating it yields CASSLSDSRDEQFF.

This clone has just a few counts. The rearrangement uses TRBV18 and TRBJ2-3, with TRBD1 matching 10 bases. The CDR3 extends over 15 amino acids. V lost 4 bases to trimming and J lost 7 bases; unmatched junction nucleotides: 8. CDR1 KGHSH and CDR2 LQKENI come from the germline V gene. The CDR3 sequence: CASSRSGQGGNTQYF. The CDR3 DNA is TGTGCCAGCTCACGATCTGGACAGGGGGGAAATACGCAGTATTTT.

The table lists this clone with a count of one. The rearrangement uses TRBV19 and TRBJ2-1; TRBD2 matches at 9 bases. The V gene end was trimmed by 4 bases and the J gene end by 5 bases; junction bases not matched to a gene: 12. The CDR3 consists of 17 residues. Germline lookup yields CDR1 LNHDA and CDR2 SQIVND (reference sequence). The CDR3 spells CASSKGASGVEDNEQFF. The CDR3 coding sequence is TGTGCCAGTAGTAAGGGGGCTAGCGGGGTTGAGGACAATGAGCAGTTCTTC.

This sequence joins TRBV4-1 and TRBJ2-7, with TRBD1 as a possible D gene (6 bases). The CDR3 has 14 residues. Trimming removed 1 base from V and 2 bases from J, with 9 bases in between. From germline, CDR1 is MGHRA and CDR2 YSYEKL. The CDR3 spells CASSQARTAYEQYF. CDR3 bases: TGCGCCAGCAGCCAAGCGAGGACAGCCTACGAGCAGTACTTC.

The CDR3 region is CASSGQGFDGYTF. Here the CDR3 DNA reads TGTGCCAGCAGTGGACAGGGGTTCGATGGCTACACCTTC. This rearrangement joins TRBV6-5 to TRBJ1-2, with TRBD1 matching over 9 bases. The length of the CDR3 is 13 residues. Losses at the gene ends were 5 bases for V and 6 bases for J; bases not matched to a gene: 4. Looked up from germline, CDR1 is MNHEY and CDR2 is SVGAGI.

CDR3 coding DNA: TGTGCCAGCAGCTTAGGACCCCCACTAGCGGGGGGCCACAATGAGCAGTTCTTC. Its protein product is CASSLGPPLAGGHNEQFF. The chain couples TRBV7-2 to TRBJ2-1; TRBD2 agrees at 12 bases. V lost 1 base to trimming and J lost 5 bases; unmatched junction nucleotides: 9. This CDR3 is built from 18 residues. From germline, CDR1 is SGHTA and CDR2 FQGNSA.

This chain joins TRBV18 and TRBJ2-5; possible D gene TRBD2, 5 bases. The tail of the sequence fits TRBJ2-7 better, so the J call may be wrong. The V gene's germline CDR1 is KGHSH and CDR2 LQKENI. This CDR3 is 13 amino acids long. CDR3 DNA: TGTGCCAGCTCACCTCTAGCTAACGGCGAGCAGTACTTC. Translating gives CASSPLANGEQYF.

This chain uses TRBV27 with TRBJ2-2, with 7 positions matching TRBD2. The V gene end was trimmed by 7 bases and the J gene end by 2 bases; junction bases not matched to a gene: 4. This CDR3 region has 14 residues. Per the germline V gene, CDR1 is MNHEY and CDR2 is SMNVEV (reference sequence). The CDR3 DNA sequence: TGTGCCAGCATCGCGGGGGTCAACACCGGGGAGCTGTTTTTT. Translated, it gives CASIAGVNTGELFF.

This chain uses TRBV19 with TRBJ2-7; weak D call: TRBD1 (6 bases). Germline assignment: CDR1 LNHDA and CDR2 SQIVND (reference sequence). The CDR3 loop spans 14 amino acids. The V end was cut by 5 bases, the J end by 4 bases, with 15 bases between. CDR3 sequence: CASSQTGRGYEQYF. The CDR3 nucleotides are TGTGCCAGTAGTCAGACAGGAAGGGGGTACGAGCAGTACTTC.

This clone appeared a few times. The CDR3 sequence is CASLRDSNTGELFF. CDR3 in DNA: TGCGCCAGCTTGAGGGACTCGAACACCGGGGAGCTGTTTTTT. The rearrangement uses TRBV5-1 and TRBJ2-2; maybe TRBD2 (6 bases). Per germline, CDR1 SGHRS and CDR2 YFSETQ. V lost 7 bases to trimming and J lost 0 bases, with 10 bases between them. The CDR3 covers 14 residues.

V usage is TRBV2 and J usage is TRBJ1-1; D is undetermined. The CDR3 has 13 amino acids. V dropped 7 bases and J dropped 6 bases, with 15 bases sitting between them. Germline loops: CDR1 SNHLY, CDR2 FYNNEI. The CDR3 sequence: CASMWGGRSEAFF. CDR3 DNA: TGTGCCAGCATGTGGGGAGGGAGGTCTGAAGCTTTCTTT.

CDR3 bases: TGTGCCAGCAGACCAGCGGGGAGCACAGATACGCAGTATTTT. As protein: CASRPAGSTDTQYF. The chain is built from TRBV6-4 and TRBJ2-3; the match to TRBD2 covers 7 bases. Germline assignment: CDR1 MRHNA and CDR2 SNTAGT. Trimming at V came to 6 bases and at J to 0 bases, leaving 3 bases not matched to a gene. The CDR3 length is 14 residues.

This rearrangement joins TRBV5-1 to TRBJ1-1; D is perhaps TRBD1 (6 bases). Per the germline V gene, CDR1 is SGHRS and CDR2 is YFSETQ. V lost 0 bases, J lost 4 bases, and 7 bases lay in between. CDR3 length: 13 residues. The CDR3 nucleotides are TGCGCCAGCAGCTTGGCAGGGGTCACTGAAGCTTTCTTT. The encoded protein is CASSLAGVTEAFF.

This CDR3 is CASSLTGGYEQYF. For the CDR3, the DNA is TGTGCCAGCAGCTTAACGGGAGGCTACGAGCAGTACTTC. This chain links TRBV7-3 with TRBJ2-7; D perhaps matches TRBD2 (6 bases). CDR1 is SGHTA, CDR2 FQGTGA, per germline. V dropped 0 bases and J dropped 3 bases, with 6 bases sitting between them. The CDR3 extends over 13 amino acids. The variable domain in full, with the rest retrieved from reference TRBV7-3 and TRBJ2-7, is GAGVSQTPSNKVTEKGKYVELRCDPISGHTALYWYRQSLGQGPEFLIYFQGTGAADDSGLPNDRFFAVRPEGSVSTLKIQRTERGDSAVYLCASSLTGGYEQYFGPGTRLTVT.

The chain links TRBV9 to TRBJ2-7; 7 nucleotides match TRBD1. This CDR3 has 15 amino acids. The germline V gene has CDR1 SGDLS and CDR2 YYNGEE. Germline trimming cut 3 bases from V and 0 bases from J; bases unmatched to any gene: 6. The DNA of the CDR3 is TGTGCCAGCAGCGCAACCGGGACAGCCTCCTACGAGCAGTACTTC. Translating it yields CASSATGTASYEQYF.